These 9 T cell receptor beta chains originate from one sample sequenced in a study of blood T cell repertoires in COVID-19 (dated by TCRdb to the early 2020s). Receptor libraries were prepared by the immunoSEQ multiplex PCR assay. The immuneACCESS repertoire file appears here via TCRdb, limited to in-frame rearrangements. These files lack a portion of the clones; in checked studies, under half of the deficit traces to unresolved V genes, and the cause of the others is not known. This sample gives around 120,000 clones in total; over 75% of them show up just once. The ten top clones hold under 13% of the sample. Input material: peripheral blood. Receptor source: an elderly man with acute or convalescent COVID-19.

The gene calls are TRBV14 and TRBJ1-4; D gene ambiguous. V lost 4 bases, J lost 0 bases, and 18 bases lay in between. In germline, CDR1 is SGHDN, CDR2 FVKESK. CDR3 size: 18 residues. The chain's CDR3 is CASSPGEVVQATNEKLFF. CDR3 coding DNA: TGTGCCAGCAGCCCCGGAGAGGTAGTCCAAGCAACTAATGAAAAACTGTTTTTT.

The J gene is TRBJ1-1, the V gene TRBV28; D is unresolved. From germline, CDR1 is MDHEN and CDR2 SYDVKM. The V gene lost 3 bases and the J gene lost 5 bases, with 7 bases spanning the gap. CDR3 length equals 12 residues. This chain's CDR3 is CASSLSRTEAFF. CDR3 nucleotide sequence: TGTGCCAGCAGTTTGTCGAGGACTGAAGCTTTCTTT.

This chain uses TRBV29-1 with TRBJ1-1; D gene unclear. The CDR3 covers 13 residues. Per the germline V gene, CDR1 is SQVTM and CDR2 is ANQGSEA. Deletions cut 6 bases from V and 6 bases from J, with 17 bases between. As DNA, the CDR3 is TGCAGCGTAGTCAACGCAGGAAAGGCTGAAGCTTTCTTT. Its translation: CSVVNAGKAEAFF.

The chain is built from TRBV10-3 and TRBJ2-3; D not certain. Germline CDR1 and CDR2: ENHRY and SYGVKD. CDR3 length: 14 amino acids. V lost 9 bases to trimming and J lost 4 bases, with 17 bases between them. The CDR3 region is CAMSSNPPADTQYF. The CDR3 nucleotides are TGTGCCATGTCCTCTAACCCCCCGGCAGATACGCAGTATTTT.

This chain joins TRBV27 and TRBJ1-5; TRBD1 matches at 7 bases. V lost 5 bases to trimming and J lost 1 base; unmatched junction nucleotides: 5. The CDR3 spans 15 residues. Germline V gene data show CDR1 as MNHEY and CDR2 as SMNVEV (reference sequence). DNA for the CDR3: TGTGCCAGCAGTCCGGGACAGTCGAGCAATCAGCCCCAGCATTTT. Its protein product is CASSPGQSSNQPQHF.

The chain has TRBV9 and TRBJ1-2; D is possibly TRBD1 (5 bases). This CDR3 has 15 amino acids. Germline lookup yields CDR1 SGDLS and CDR2 YYNGEE. V lost 0 bases, J lost 5 bases, and 14 bases lay in between. Here the CDR3 reads CASSVGGGSAYGYTF. The CDR3 DNA is TGTGCCAGCAGCGTAGGTGGGGGGTCAGCTTATGGCTACACCTTC.

V is TRBV9 and J is TRBJ2-7; 11 bases are shared with TRBD2. V trimming: 3 bases; J trimming: 3 bases; junction bases outside the gene matches: 8. Germline values: CDR1 SGDLS, CDR2 YYNGEE. The CDR3 runs to 16 residues. For the CDR3, the DNA is TGTGCCAGCAGCGCCACGGGACTAGCGGCGGTCTACGAGCAGTACTTC. Translation gives CASSATGLAAVYEQYF.

This clone was found a few times. CDR3 amino acids: CASSWTDSNQPQHF. In DNA, the CDR3 is TGTGCCAGCAGCTGGACTGATAGCAATCAGCCCCAGCATTTT. The rearrangement joins TRBV27 to TRBJ1-5; unclear D gene. V was clipped by 6 bases and J by 0 bases, with 9 bases between them. Germline CDR1 and CDR2: MNHEY and SMNVEV (reference sequence). The CDR3 is 14 amino acids.

The chain employs TRBV5-1 and TRBJ1-2, with 8 bases aligning to TRBD1. The CDR3 is made up of 14 amino acids. J lost 8 bases, V lost 0 bases, and 6 bases had no gene match. Germline values: CDR1 SGHRS, CDR2 YFSETQ. The CDR3 reads CASSLDGQGYGYTF. Written as DNA, the CDR3 is TGCGCCAGCAGCTTGGACGGACAGGGATACGGCTACACCTTC.